What follows are 20 T cell receptor beta chains derived from one specimen sequenced in a study of identical twins. TCRdb used MiXCR to reprocess the 5' RACE reads, holding one entry per CDR3 protein. In the table there are under 900,000 distinct CDR3 sequences, around 12% of which are singletons. These data also formed part of another study, on yellow fever vaccine responses in identical twins.

The specimen was PBMCs. The receptors stem from a woman aged 18-29 years in good health.

This clonotype was counted at least ten times. The chain uses TRBV12-3 or TRBV12-4 and TRBJ2-1; 11 positions agree with TRBD1. The CDR3 loop spans 15 amino acids. V dropped 6 bases and J dropped 7; count of bases not matched to a gene: 8. The CDR3 nucleotides are TGTGCCAGCAGCCAAGGGGACAGGGGGGGGAATGAGCAGTTCTTC. Its protein product is CASSQGDRGGNEQFF.

In its sample, this clonotype was seen a few times. This chain connects TRBV11-2 to TRBJ2-2, with 7 bases that match TRBD2. V was clipped by 3 bases and J by 4 bases; unmatched bases: 8. From germline, CDR1 is SGHAT and CDR2 FQNNGV. This CDR3 contains 16 residues. CDR3 coding DNA: TGTGCCAGCAGCTTGATAGCGGGCAGGGTCACCGGGGAGCTGTTTTTT. As protein: CASSLIAGRVTGELFF.

This clonotype was detected only a few times. The chain is built from TRBV2 and TRBJ2-2; D is undetermined. The ends were cut back, 8 bases at V and 0 bases at J, with 10 bases in the middle. Germline V lookup: CDR1 SNHLY, CDR2 FYNNEI. This CDR3 has 14 residues. The CDR3 DNA reads TGTGCCAGCTCAACAGAATCGAACACCGGGGAGCTGTTTTTT. This gives the protein CASSTESNTGELFF. The full variable domain, with the rest looked up from reference TRBV2 and TRBJ2-2, is EPEVTQTPSHQVTQMGQEVILRCVPISNHLYFYWYRQILGQKVEFLVSFYNNEISEKSEIFDDQFSVERPDGSNFTLKIRSTKLEDSAMYFCASSTESNTGELFFGEGSRLTVL.

In this sample, this clonotype turned up many times. The J gene is TRBJ2-3, the V gene TRBV12-3 or TRBV12-4; 8 nucleotides line up with TRBD1. The trim removed 3 bases at V and 10 bases at J, leaving 12 bases unmatched. This CDR3 comprises 15 residues. CDR3 sequence (DNA): TGTGCCAGCAGTTTCGGACAGGGAAGGATAGTGGCGCAGTATTTT. Amino acids: CASSFGQGRIVAQYF.

This clonotype was detected a few times. The rearrangement links TRBV11-2 to TRBJ2-5; no definite D call. The germline V gene has CDR1 SGHAT and CDR2 FQNNGV. The CDR3 runs 16 residues. Trimming removed 0 bases at V and 2 bases at J, with 13 bases between. The CDR3 bases are TGTGCCAGCAGCTTAGAGGGCTACCTCGATCAAGAGACCCAGTACTTC. This translates into CASSLEGYLDQETQYF.

A few counts support this clonotype. J is TRBJ2-6 and V is TRBV7-9; no reliable D call. The CDR3 consists of 16 residues. Germline V gives CDR1 SEHNR, CDR2 FQNEAQ (reference sequence). Between the trimmed V and J ends, which lost 4 bases and 0 bases, there was a span of 10 bases. CDR3 residues: CASSSIVLSGANVLTF. The CDR3, as DNA: TGTGCCAGCAGCTCGATAGTACTCTCTGGGGCCAACGTCCTGACTTTC.

This clonotype was counted between two and nine times. CDR3 in DNA: TGTGCCAGCAGTTTGGTAGCTAGCGGGAGGAACGAGCAGTACTTC. Protein product: CASSLVASGRNEQYF. The chain uses TRBV12-3 or TRBV12-4 and TRBJ2-7; TRBD2 matches 11 bases. V shed 3 bases, J shed 5 bases, and the junction held 6 bases outside the gene matches. This CDR3 region has 15 residues.

V is TRBV4-1 and J is TRBJ2-5; D tentatively fits TRBD1 or TRBD2 (5 bases each). CDR3 length equals 15 residues. Between the trimmed V and J ends, which lost 1 base and 2 bases, there was a span of 11 bases. The germline V gene has CDR1 MGHRA and CDR2 YSYEKL. In DNA, the CDR3 is TGCGCCAGCAGCCAAGCGGGGCTCGGGCAAGAGACCCAGTACTTC. Its protein product is CASSQAGLGQETQYF.

This clonotype was found a few times. The chain has TRBV5-6 and TRBJ2-3; D gene ambiguous. The CDR3 totals 16 residues. V was trimmed by 0 bases and J by 3 bases, leaving 14 bases between them. Germline CDR1 SGHDT, CDR2 YYEEEE. CDR3 in amino acids: CASSLAGVMLTDTQYF. As DNA, the CDR3 is TGTGCCAGCAGCTTGGCGGGCGTGATGTTGACAGATACGCAGTATTTT.

This chain connects TRBV10-3 to TRBJ2-2; D gene uncertain. From germline, CDR1 is ENHRY and CDR2 SYGVKD. V was clipped by 6 bases and J by 2 bases, with 10 bases between them. The CDR3 runs to 14 residues. CDR3 DNA: TGTGCCATCAGCCGCGACGGTAACACCGGGGAGCTGTTTTTT. Encoded protein: CAISRDGNTGELFF.

This clonotype was counted a few times. This chain links TRBV20-1 with TRBJ2-2; 10 bases are a match to TRBD1. The CDR3 contains 14 residues. Germline V CDR1 and CDR2: DFQATT, SNEGSKA (reference sequence). Losses at the gene ends were 5 bases for V and 3 bases for J; bases not matched to a gene: 3. CDR3 amino acids: CSADRGLDTGELFF. As DNA, the CDR3 is TGCAGTGCTGACAGGGGGCTCGACACCGGGGAGCTGTTTTTT.

V is TRBV10-3 and J is TRBJ1-1; D remains unclear. The germline CDR1 and CDR2 sequences are ENHRY and SYGVKD. The CDR3 has 13 amino acids. Between the trimmed V and J ends, which lost 6 bases and 5 bases, there was a span of 13 bases. Here the CDR3 reads CAISWGEKTEAFF. For the CDR3, the DNA is TGTGCCATCAGCTGGGGTGAGAAGACTGAAGCTTTCTTT.

This clonotype was detected a few times. The rearrangement joins TRBV12-3 or TRBV12-4 to TRBJ2-3, with 10 positions matching TRBD1. This CDR3 is 16 amino acids long. The ends lost 6 bases at V and 4 bases at J; junction bases unmatched: 10. CDR3 amino acids: CASSSLGTGEADTQYF. The CDR3 DNA sequence: TGTGCCAGCAGCTCCCTCGGGACAGGGGAAGCAGATACGCAGTATTTT.

This rearrangement joins TRBV4-1 to TRBJ1-2; TRBD1 agrees at 8 bases. Germline trimming cut 4 bases from V and 2 bases from J; bases unmatched to any gene: 6. The CDR3 loop spans 15 amino acids. Germline loops: CDR1 MGHRA, CDR2 YSYEKL. CDR3 sequence (DNA): TGCGCCAGCAGCCGGGCACAGGGGGTAAACTATGGCTACACCTTC. It translates to CASSRAQGVNYGYTF.

This clonotype was recorded a few times. This chain joins TRBV5-5 and TRBJ1-4; D is perhaps TRBD1 (6 bases). CDR3 length equals 15 residues. In germline, CDR1 is SGHKS, CDR2 YYEKEE (reference sequence). The ends were cut back, 4 bases at V and 4 bases at J, with 14 bases in the middle. CDR3 in DNA: TGTGCCAGCAGCGAGGACAGCGGGATTAATGAAAAACTGTTTTTT. It encodes CASSEDSGINEKLFF.

This clonotype was seen a handful of times. The rearrangement links TRBV10-3 to TRBJ2-3, with D possibly TRBD2 on 5 matching bases. Per germline, CDR1 ENHRY and CDR2 SYGVKD. This CDR3 is 14 amino acids long. V was clipped by 4 bases and J by 1 base, with 9 bases between them. The CDR3 is CAISALGGTDTQYF. DNA of the CDR3: TGTGCCATCAGTGCCCTCGGGGGCACAGATACGCAGTATTTT.

The chain has TRBV12-3 or TRBV12-4 and TRBJ2-1; the D gene is possibly TRBD2 (5 bases). This CDR3 comprises 14 residues. V lost 9 bases and J lost 0, with 12 bases in between. CDR3 in DNA: TGTGCCAGTCATAGCGTCGGCTCCTACAATGAGCAGTTCTTC. Encoded protein: CASHSVGSYNEQFF.

This clonotype was found a few times. The chain links TRBV12-3 or TRBV12-4 to TRBJ2-2; D might be TRBD1 or TRBD2, each matching 5 bases. This CDR3 contains 16 residues. V shed 2 bases and J shed 2 bases, with 12 bases lying between them. CDR3 coding DNA: TGTGCCAGCAGTTTATTAGGGGACCTAAACACCGGGGAGCTGTTTTTT. Translated, it gives CASSLLGDLNTGELFF.

This clonotype was seen many times. V is TRBV12-3 or TRBV12-4 and J is TRBJ2-5, with 13 bases matching TRBD2. The CDR3 length is 17 residues. With 3 bases clipped from V and 4 bases from J, the junction kept 8 bases outside the gene matches. The CDR3 here is CASSFGLAGAQGETQYF. Written as DNA, the CDR3 is TGTGCCAGCAGTTTTGGACTAGCGGGGGCCCAGGGAGAGACCCAGTACTTC.

This clonotype was detected only a few times. The rearrangement joins TRBV15 to TRBJ2-5, with D unclear. The CDR3 length is 13 residues. CDR1 is LNHNV, CDR2 YYDKDF, per germline (reference sequence). Trimming shortened V by 0 bases and J by 1 base, and 3 bases separated the two germline ends. Here the CDR3 reads CATSRDGQETQYF. CDR3 DNA: TGTGCCACCAGCAGAGACGGCCAAGAGACCCAGTACTTC.